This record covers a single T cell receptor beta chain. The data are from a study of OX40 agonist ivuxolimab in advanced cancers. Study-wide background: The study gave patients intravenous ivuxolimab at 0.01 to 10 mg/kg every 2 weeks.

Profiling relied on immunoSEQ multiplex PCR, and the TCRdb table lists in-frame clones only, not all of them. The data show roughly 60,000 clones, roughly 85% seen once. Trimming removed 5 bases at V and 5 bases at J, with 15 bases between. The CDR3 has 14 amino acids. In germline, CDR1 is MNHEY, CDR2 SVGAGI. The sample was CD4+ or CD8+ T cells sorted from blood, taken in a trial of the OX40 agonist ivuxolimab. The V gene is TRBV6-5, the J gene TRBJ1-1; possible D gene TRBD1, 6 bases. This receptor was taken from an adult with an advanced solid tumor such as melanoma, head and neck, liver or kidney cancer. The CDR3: CASSRTGKATEAFF. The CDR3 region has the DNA TGTGCCAGCAGTCGAACAGGGAAGGCAACTGAAGCTTTCTTT.